This is a list of T cell receptor beta chains from one sample in a study of CD8 T cells in Susac syndrome. TCRdb reprocessed the immunoSEQ multiplex PCR reads with MiXCR, giving one entry per CDR3 protein. Of some 130,000 distinct CDR3 sequences listed, 90% to 95% are singletons. Material: CD4+ T cells from PBMCs. The source of these receptors is a human donor with multiple sclerosis. Each CDR3 is given with its conserved first and last residue. The D gene is left open where the match is weak. Where a row states a size, it is once, few, many or the class of an expanded clone; other rows omit it.

TRBV29-1	TRBJ1-2	NA	TRBD1	TGCAGCGTTGCGAAGCTAGGGGGCTCTTATGGCTACACCTTC	CSVAKLGGSYGYTF
TRBV23-1	TRBJ1-2	NA	TRBD1	TGCGCCAGCAGAAACACAGGGGGCGACTATGGCTACACCTTC	CASRNTGGDYGYTF
TRBV20-1	TRBJ2-3	NA	TRBD2	TGCAGTGCTAGATCGACGGGGGGGAGCACAGATACGCAGTATTTT	CSARSTGGSTDTQYF
TRBV30	TRBJ1-1	NA	TRBD1	TGTGCCTGGAGTAAGGGCAGGGGGCTCGGAGCTTTCTTT	CAWSKGRGLGAFF
TRBV5-1	TRBJ2-1	NA	NA	TGCGCCAGCAGCTTGGAACGGGCCCCTGGTCGGGAGCAGTTCTTC	CASSLERAPGREQFF
TRBV5-4	TRBJ1-1	NA	TRBD1	TGTGCCAGCAGCCAGTCCCTAGGACAGGGAACTGAAGCTTTCTTT	CASSQSLGQGTEAFF
TRBV3-1	TRBJ2-3	NA	NA	TGTGCCAGCAGCCACTGGGCGGCCCTGGGATCGGATACGCAGTATTTT	CASSHWAALGSDTQYF
TRBV7-2	TRBJ2-7	NA	NA	TGTGCCAGCAGCTTACAGGGAGAGCAGTACTTC	CASSLQGEQYF
TRBV30	TRBJ1-5	NA	NA	TGTGCCTGGAGTAAGTCCGGGCAGCCCCAGCATTTT	CAWSKSGQPQHF
TRBV27	TRBJ1-4	NA	TRBD1	TGTGCCAGCAGAAACGACAGGGGGCGAGGTGAAAAACTGTTTTTT	CASRNDRGRGEKLFF
TRBV7-2	TRBJ1-6	NA	NA	TGTGCCAGCAGCTTAGAGGGAAGGGATTCACCCCTCCACTTT	CASSLEGRDSPLHF
TRBV6-5	TRBJ1-2	NA	NA	TGTGCCAGCAGTTACGACCCGGGGCACTATGGCTACACCTTC	CASSYDPGHYGYTF
TRBV7-2	TRBJ1-1	NA	NA	TGTGCCAGCAGCCACTTGAACACTGAAGCTTTCTTT	CASSHLNTEAFF
TRBV18	TRBJ2-7	few	NA	TGTGCCAGCTCACCACTCGGGACCTACGAGCAGTACTTC	CASSPLGTYEQYF
TRBV3-1	TRBJ1-1	NA	NA	TGTGCCAGCAGCCAATTTGGGGGTACCACTGAAGCTTTCTTT	CASSQFGGTTEAFF
TRBV7-9	TRBJ2-5	NA	NA	TGTGCCAGCAGCTCCCTGCTAGCGCTGCGGGTCCCCGTGGAGACCCAGTACTTC	CASSSLLALRVPVETQYF
TRBV29-1	TRBJ2-7	NA	NA	TGCAGCGTTGAAGATCCTGGAGTGTACTTC	CSVEDPGVYF
TRBV4-1	TRBJ2-7	NA	TRBD1	TGCGCCAGCAGCCTGGAACAGGGGTACGAGCAGTACTTC	CASSLEQGYEQYF
TRBV3-1	TRBJ1-1	NA	NA	TGTGCCAGCAGCTTTACAGGGACTTTCACTGAAGCTTTCTTT	CASSFTGTFTEAFF
TRBV4-1	TRBJ2-7	NA	TRBD2	TGCGCCAGCAGCCAAGATCTCCGGGACTATTCAAGGTCCTACGAGCAGTACTTC	CASSQDLRDYSRSYEQYF
TRBV27	TRBJ2-1	NA	TRBD1	TGTGCCAGCAGTTTAGGACAGGGGCTTGAGCAGTTCTTC	CASSLGQGLEQFF
TRBV6-2/TRBV6-3	TRBJ1-1	NA	TRBD1	TGTGCCAGCAGCTCCGACAGGGCGGTCACTGAAGCTTTCTTT	CASSSDRAVTEAFF
TRBV5-4	TRBJ2-5	NA	NA	TGTGCCAGCAGCCTGATCGATCTTGACAGGGAGACCCAGTACTTC	CASSLIDLDRETQYF
TRBV7-9	TRBJ2-7	NA	NA	TGTGCCAGCAGCGTTTCAGGGTTTGACGAGCAGTACTTC	CASSVSGFDEQYF
TRBV27	TRBJ2-7	NA	TRBD2	TGTGCCAGCAGTCCGGAACTAGCGGGGGGCCTAAGGGACGAGCAGTACTTC	CASSPELAGGLRDEQYF
TRBV4-2	TRBJ2-1	NA	TRBD1	TGTGCCAGCAGCCACACTCCAAACAGGGGGCGGAATGAGCAGTTCTTC	CASSHTPNRGRNEQFF
TRBV19	TRBJ2-7	NA	TRBD2	TGTGCCAGTAGTATCCGGTGGGAGGGCCCCCGGAACGAGCAGTACTTC	CASSIRWEGPRNEQYF